Given below is one T cell receptor (beta chain) in context. The same CDR3 arises from other DNA sequences in this sample as well. V shed 4 bases and J shed 5 bases, with 8 bases lying between them. CDR1 and CDR2 (germline): LGHDT, YNNKEL (reference sequence). This CDR3 comprises 12 residues. The data were taken from a study of Ad26.COV2.S vaccination and SARS-CoV-2 variants. Assay: immunoSEQ multiplex PCR; the TCRdb copy retains only in-frame clones and omits some. The table shows a few hundred thousand clones, with approximately 89% occurring only once. Described treatment: about 20 received Ad26.COV2.S at low or high dose, single or two shots; about 5 received placebo; per-sample allocation not given. Sampling occurred on day 63 after the first vaccine or placebo injection.

The chain carries TRBV3-1 (or the pseudogene TRBV3-2) and TRBJ1-1; D remains unclear. This clonotype was obtained from a person between 18 and 59 years old who received the Ad26.COV2.S COVID-19 vaccine or a placebo. This specimen consisted of peripheral blood, obtained in a trial of Ad26.COV2.S vaccine versus placebo. As DNA, the CDR3 is TGTGCCAGCAGCCCGGGCGGGACTGAAGCTTTCTTT. As protein: CASSPGGTEAFF.